The rows below give T cell receptor beta chains drawn from one sample of a study of Ad26.COV2.S vaccination and SARS-CoV-2 variants. TCRdb's table, derived via immunoSEQ multiplex PCR, lists solely in-frame clones and lacks some. The data show about 350,000 clones, more than 75% seen once. The sample here was peripheral blood, taken in a trial of Ad26.COV2.S vaccine versus placebo. The receptor set was obtained from a person between 18 and 60 years old who received the Ad26.COV2.S COVID-19 vaccine or a placebo. CDR3s include the opening cysteine and the closing phenylalanine or tryptophan. The D gene is left open where the match is weak. Size tells how often a clone was seen (once, few, many) or the class of an expanded clone, and some rows leave it out.

j_call	cdr3_length	clone_size	v_call	d_call	cdr3_aa	cdr3_nt
TRBJ1-2	16	NA	TRBV2	TRBD1	CASSPRQGQTNYGYTF	TGTGCCAGCAGCCCCAGACAGGGACAAACTAACTATGGCTACACCTTC
TRBJ2-2	13	NA	TRBV6-5	NA	CATGQTNTGELFF	TGTGCCACCGGACAGACGAACACCGGGGAGCTGTTTTTT
TRBJ2-2	13	NA	TRBV15	NA	CATSRHTAGELFF	TGTGCCACCAGCAGACACACTGCCGGGGAGCTGTTTTTT
TRBJ1-2	14	few	TRBV7-2	NA	CASSASTGYYGYTF	TGTGCCAGCAGCGCTTCCACAGGGTACTATGGCTACACCTTC
TRBJ2-7	16	NA	TRBV5-6	TRBD1	CASSFSIGQGGHEQYF	TGTGCCAGCAGCTTCAGTATTGGACAGGGGGGCCACGAGCAGTACTTC
TRBJ1-2	14	few	TRBV6-5	TRBD1	CASSYRDSNYGYTF	TGTGCCAGCAGTTACCGGGACAGTAACTATGGCTACACCTTC
TRBJ1-2	14	NA	TRBV28	TRBD1	CASRSTGARNGYTF	TGTGCCAGCAGGTCGACAGGGGCCCGGAATGGCTACACCTTC
TRBJ2-5	17	few	TRBV25-1	TRBD1	CASSATRTGFEKKTQYF	TGTGCCAGCAGTGCCACCCGGACAGGGTTTGAGAAGAAGACCCAGTACTTC
TRBJ1-2	14	NA	TRBV28	TRBD1	CASSPGQAGYGYTF	TGTGCCAGCAGTCCCGGACAGGCGGGGTATGGCTACACCTTC
TRBJ2-3	15	NA	TRBV3-1/TRBV3-2	TRBD2	CASSHGLAGTDTQYF	TGTGCCAGCAGCCATGGACTAGCGGGGACAGATACGCAGTATTTT
TRBJ2-7	15	NA	TRBV6-5	TRBD1	CASSLRDRTYYEQYF	TGTGCCAGCAGCCTCCGGGACAGGACCTACTACGAGCAGTACTTC
TRBJ2-5	14	NA	TRBV9	NA	CASNIGGRGETQYF	TGTGCCAGCAACATTGGGGGCCGGGGGGAGACCCAGTACTTC
TRBJ2-7	15	NA	TRBV5-1	TRBD1	CASFLGQGAQYEQYF	TGCGCCAGCTTCCTTGGTCAGGGGGCCCAATACGAGCAGTACTTC
TRBJ2-7	16	NA	TRBV18	TRBD1	CASSPPGQGNTYEQYF	TGTGCCAGCTCACCGCCAGGACAGGGGAATACCTACGAGCAGTACTTC
TRBJ1-4	15	few	TRBV7-9	NA	CASSGVVSLNEKLFF	TGTGCCAGCAGCGGCGTCGTCTCCCTTAATGAAAAACTGTTTTTT
TRBJ2-7	16	once	TRBV13	NA	CASSLEGRRGAYEQYF	TGTGCCAGCAGCTTAGAGGGTCGTAGAGGAGCCTACGAGCAGTACTTC
TRBJ1-2	13	once	TRBV6-2/TRBV6-3	NA	CASSSGRNYGYTF	TGTGCCAGCAGTTCTGGACGGAACTATGGCTACACCTTC
TRBJ2-7	18	NA	TRBV4-1	NA	CASSQFTGFAPQGWEQYF	TGCGCCAGCAGCCAATTCACGGGGTTCGCCCCACAGGGATGGGAGCAGTACTTC
TRBJ1-2	13	NA	TRBV7-2	TRBD1	CASSPGQYYGYTF	TGTGCCAGCAGCCCGGGACAGTACTATGGCTACACCTTC
TRBJ2-5	18	once	TRBV6-4	NA	CASSGYPIYQGKKETQYF	TGTGCCAGCAGTGGATATCCAATCTATCAGGGGAAAAAAGAGACCCAGTACTTC
TRBJ2-2	15	NA	TRBV6-2/TRBV6-3	NA	CASSYSTIRTGELFF	TGTGCCAGCAGTTACTCCACGATTAGGACCGGGGAGCTGTTTTTT
TRBJ1-1	15	NA	TRBV7-9	TRBD1	CASSTGQGATTEAFF	TGTGCCAGCAGCACGGGACAGGGGGCTACGACTGAAGCTTTCTTT
TRBJ2-7	20	NA	TRBV28	TRBD1	CASSFPAIGGAGQGLDEQYF	TGTGCCAGCAGTTTCCCGGCGATCGGTGGTGCGGGACAGGGTCTTGACGAGCAGTACTTC
TRBJ1-5	15	NA	TRBV5-6	NA	CASRFWGVHNQPQHF	TGTGCCAGCAGATTTTGGGGGGTACACAATCAGCCCCAGCATTTT
TRBJ1-3	15	NA	TRBV28	TRBD1	CASSHQTGYGNTIYF	TGTGCCAGCAGTCACCAGACAGGGTATGGAAACACCATATATTTT
TRBJ2-7	15	NA	TRBV6-6	TRBD1	CASSYPRTGLYEQYF	TGTGCCAGCAGTTACCCCAGGACAGGGTTGTACGAGCAGTACTTC